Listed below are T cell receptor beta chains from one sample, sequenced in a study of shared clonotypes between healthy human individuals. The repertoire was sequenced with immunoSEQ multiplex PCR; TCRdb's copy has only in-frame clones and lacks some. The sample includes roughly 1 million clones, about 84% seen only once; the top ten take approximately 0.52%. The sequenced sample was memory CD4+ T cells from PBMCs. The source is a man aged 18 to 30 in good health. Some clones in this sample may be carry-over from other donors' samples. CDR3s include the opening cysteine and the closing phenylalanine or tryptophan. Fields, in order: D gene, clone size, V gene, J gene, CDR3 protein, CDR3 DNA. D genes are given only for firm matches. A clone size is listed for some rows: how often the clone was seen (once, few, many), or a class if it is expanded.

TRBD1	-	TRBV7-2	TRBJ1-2	CASSREYRGQSYGYTF	TGTGCCAGCAGCCGAGAATACAGGGGGCAGAGCTATGGCTACACCTTC
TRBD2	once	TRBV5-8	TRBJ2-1	CASSLGTSGRNEQFF	TGTGCCAGCAGCTTGGGGACTAGCGGGAGAAATGAGCAGTTCTTC
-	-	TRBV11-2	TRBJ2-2	CASSLVRSTGELFF	TGTGCCAGCAGCTTAGTTCGGAGCACCGGGGAGCTGTTTTTT
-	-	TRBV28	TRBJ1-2	CASSLEGAGYTF	TGTGCCAGCAGTTTAGAAGGGGCTGGCTACACCTTC
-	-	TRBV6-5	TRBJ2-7	CASRPDPGGLYEQYF	TGTGCCAGCAGGCCGGACCCCGGAGGGCTCTACGAGCAGTACTTC
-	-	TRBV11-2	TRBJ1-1	CASSPTRVGGAFF	TGTGCCAGCAGCCCGACAAGGGTGGGGGGAGCTTTCTTT
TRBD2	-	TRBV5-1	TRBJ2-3	CASSLGTSGSFTDTQYF	TGCGCCAGCAGCTTGGGGACTAGCGGGAGTTTCACAGATACGCAGTATTTT
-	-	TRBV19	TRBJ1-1	CASSIGDYRPEAFF	TGTGCCAGTAGTATAGGGGACTACCGCCCTGAAGCTTTCTTT
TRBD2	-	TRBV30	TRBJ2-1	CAWSVLAGVYNEQFF	TGTGCCTGGAGTGTCCTAGCGGGAGTCTACAATGAGCAGTTCTTC
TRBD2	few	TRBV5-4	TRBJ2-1	CASSLESSGSYNEQFF	TGTGCCAGCAGCTTGGAGTCTAGCGGTTCCTACAATGAGCAGTTCTTC
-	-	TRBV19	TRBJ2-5	CASSILKTRQKETQYF	TGTGCCAGTAGTATACTAAAAACCCGACAGAAAGAGACCCAGTACTTC
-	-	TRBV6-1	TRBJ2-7	CASSEARDQQYF	TGTGCCAGCAGTGAAGCAAGGGATCAGCAGTACTTC
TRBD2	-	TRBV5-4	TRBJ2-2	CASSSGTSGNTGELFF	TGTGCCAGCAGCTCCGGGACTAGCGGGAACACCGGGGAGCTGTTTTTT
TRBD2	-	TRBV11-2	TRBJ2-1	CASSSTVSSGSDNEQFF	TGTGCCAGCAGCTCTACCGTGTCGAGCGGGAGTGACAATGAGCAGTTCTTC
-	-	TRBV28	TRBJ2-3	CASSLPAGSDTQYF	TGTGCCAGCAGTTTACCGGCAGGGTCGGATACGCAGTATTTT
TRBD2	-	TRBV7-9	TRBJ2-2	CASRQSGTSVWGVELFF	TGTGCCAGCAGGCAATCCGGGACTAGCGTGTGGGGTGTGGAGCTGTTTTTT